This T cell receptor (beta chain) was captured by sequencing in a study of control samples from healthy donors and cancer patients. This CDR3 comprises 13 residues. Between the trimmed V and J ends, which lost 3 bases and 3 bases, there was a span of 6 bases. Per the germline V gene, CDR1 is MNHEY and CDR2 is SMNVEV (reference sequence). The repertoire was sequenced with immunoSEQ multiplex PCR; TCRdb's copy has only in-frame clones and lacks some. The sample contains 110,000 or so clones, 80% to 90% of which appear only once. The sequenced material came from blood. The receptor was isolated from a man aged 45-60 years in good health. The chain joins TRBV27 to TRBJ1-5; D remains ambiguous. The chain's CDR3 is CASSFNNNQPQHF. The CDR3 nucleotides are TGTGCCAGCAGTTTTAATAACAATCAGCCCCAGCATTTT.